The clone carrying this T cell receptor (beta chain) was recorded only once. These data originate in a study of blood T cell repertoires in COVID-19. The protocol was immunoSEQ multiplex PCR, while the TCRdb copy is restricted to in-frame clones and leaves out a portion. The repertoire has tens of thousands of clones, approximately 80% of them found once; the top ten carry roughly 15%. V was cut by 3 bases and J by 6 bases, with 15 bases left in between. Germline V lookup: CDR1 SGDLS, CDR2 YYNGEE. The CDR3 length is 14 residues. The V gene is TRBV9, the J gene TRBJ1-1; TRBD1 might be the D (5 bases). The origin of this receptor is a man aged 50 or older with active or convalescent COVID-19. The specimen was peripheral blood. The CDR3 nucleotides are TGTGCCAGCAGCGCCGATCCGGGGGTCGCTGAAGCTTTCTTT. Translating it yields CASSADPGVAEAFF.